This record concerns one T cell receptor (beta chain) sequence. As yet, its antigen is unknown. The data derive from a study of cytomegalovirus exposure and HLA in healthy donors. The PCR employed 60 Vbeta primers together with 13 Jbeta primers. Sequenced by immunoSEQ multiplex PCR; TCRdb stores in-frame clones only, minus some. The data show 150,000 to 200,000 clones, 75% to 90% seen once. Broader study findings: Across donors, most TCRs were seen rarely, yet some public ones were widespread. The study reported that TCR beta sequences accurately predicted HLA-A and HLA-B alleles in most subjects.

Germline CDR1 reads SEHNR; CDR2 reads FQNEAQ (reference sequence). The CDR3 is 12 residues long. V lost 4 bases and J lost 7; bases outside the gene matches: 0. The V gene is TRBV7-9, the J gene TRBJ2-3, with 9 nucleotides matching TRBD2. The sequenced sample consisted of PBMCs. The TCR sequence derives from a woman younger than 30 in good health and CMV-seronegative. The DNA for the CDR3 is TGTGCCAGCAGCTCTAGCGGGAATACGCAGTATTTT. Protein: CASSSSGNTQYF. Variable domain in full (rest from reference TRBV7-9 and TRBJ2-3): DTGVSQNPRHKITKRGQNVTFRCDPISEHNRLYWYRQTLGQGPEFLTYFQNEAQLEKSRLLSDRFSAERPKGSFSTLEIQRTEQGDSAMYLCASSSSGNTQYFGPGTRLTVL.